One and the same sample provided the 11 T cell receptor beta chains below, sequenced in a study of human T cells and chemical hapten exposure. Indicated time point: pre-sensitization, week 0. Regarding treatment: therapeutic diphenylcyclopropenone sensitization with weekly scalp DPC. TCRdb reprocessed the RACE reads via MiXCR and lists one record per CDR3 protein. The sample includes 35,000 to 40,000 distinct CDR3 sequences, more than 9% of them seen just once. This specimen consisted of whole blood, obtained in connection with sensitization to the hapten diphenylcyclopropenone (DPC). The receptors stem from a man aged 25 to 40 with alopecia areata. Some clones in this sample may be carry-over from other donors' samples.

The chain couples TRBV20-1 to TRBJ1-1; tentatively, D is TRBD1 (5 bases). The germline V and J ends were trimmed by 5 bases and 1 base, with 11 bases remaining between them. The CDR3 loop spans 13 amino acids. The germline CDR1 and CDR2 sequences are DFQATT and SNEGSKA (reference sequence). The CDR3 nucleotides are TGCAGTGCTCCAATCGGGGGGAACACTGAAGCTTTCTTT. Its protein is CSAPIGGNTEAFF.

This clonotype appeared many times. The V and J genes are TRBV2 and TRBJ2-1; D is perhaps TRBD1 (7 bases). Germline assignment: CDR1 SNHLY and CDR2 FYNNEI. The CDR3 runs 16 residues. Between the trimmed V and J ends, which lost 3 bases and 4 bases, there was a span of 16 bases. The CDR3 sequence is CASSDYAGQIYNEQFF. DNA for the CDR3: TGTGCCAGCAGTGATTATGCGGGACAGATTTACAATGAGCAGTTCTTC. Full variable domain (missing parts from reference TRBV2 and TRBJ2-1): EPEVTQTPSHQVTQMGQEVILRCVPISNHLYFYWYRQILGQKVEFLVSFYNNEISEKSEIFDDQFSVERPDGSNFTLKIRSTKLEDSAMYFCASSDYAGQIYNEQFFGPGTRLTVL.

This clonotype turned up a few times. This sequence joins TRBV10-3 and TRBJ2-3; TRBD2 aligns across 7 bases. V shed 7 bases, J shed 4 bases, and the junction held 2 bases outside the gene matches. CDR3 length equals 12 residues. Germline V CDR1 and CDR2: ENHRY, SYGVKD. The CDR3 DNA reads as TGTGCCATCACGGCGGGAGCAGATACGCAGTATTTT. The encoded protein is CAITAGADTQYF.

The chain links TRBV7-2 to TRBJ2-7; a possible D gene is TRBD2 (6 bases). There are 14 residues in the CDR3. CDR1 is SGHTA and CDR2 is FQGNSA in the germline V gene. V was cut by 2 bases and J by 5 bases, with 13 bases left in between. The CDR3, as DNA: TGTGCCAGCAGCTTAAGGCGGGGCGGGCACGAGCAGTACTTC. Translation: CASSLRRGGHEQYF.

This clonotype came up many times. This chain links TRBV7-3 with TRBJ2-6; D not resolved. V was cut by 5 bases and J by 0 bases, with 8 bases left in between. Germline V lookup: CDR1 SGHTA, CDR2 FQGTGA. The CDR3 loop spans 15 amino acids. The CDR3 sequence is CASSPLFSGANVLTF. In DNA, the CDR3 is TGTGCCAGCAGCCCCCTTTTCTCTGGGGCCAACGTCCTGACTTTC.

This chain uses TRBV27 with TRBJ1-4, with 10 nucleotides matching TRBD1. V dropped 5 bases and J dropped 6; count of bases not matched to a gene: 9. The CDR3 extends over 16 amino acids. CDR1 is MNHEY, CDR2 SMNVEV, per germline (reference sequence). The CDR3 loop reads CASSRQGAGWDEKLFF. CDR3 nucleotide sequence: TGTGCCAGCAGTCGACAGGGGGCCGGATGGGATGAAAAACTGTTTTTT.

V usage is TRBV29-1 and J usage is TRBJ2-7; possibly TRBD1 for D (5 bases). V was cut by 4 bases and J by 3 bases, with 10 bases left in between. CDR1 is SQVTM, CDR2 ANQGSEA, per germline. The CDR3 contains 12 residues. CDR3 in amino acids: CSVVQGSYEQYF. In nucleotides, the CDR3 is TGCAGCGTTGTGCAGGGAAGCTACGAGCAGTACTTC.

This clonotype was seen repeatedly, ten times or more. The rearrangement uses TRBV5-1 and TRBJ2-1, with 12 bases fitting TRBD2. This CDR3 is 15 amino acids long. From germline, CDR1 is SGHRS and CDR2 YFSETQ. The V gene end was trimmed by 2 bases and the J gene end by 4 bases; junction bases not matched to a gene: 1. The CDR3 loop reads CASSLGLAGYNEQFF. CDR3 coding DNA: TGCGCCAGCAGCTTAGGACTAGCGGGGTACAATGAGCAGTTCTTC.

This clonotype has a handful of counts. This rearrangement joins TRBV3-1 to TRBJ2-1; 15 bases agree with TRBD2. The CDR3 consists of 17 residues. Trimming cost V 4 bases and J 6 bases; bases outside gene matches: 7. The germline gives CDR1 LGHDT, CDR2 YNNKEL (reference sequence). In nucleotides, the CDR3 is TGTGCCAGCAGCCCCCCGGGACTAGCGGGGGGCGTCAATGAGCAGTTCTTC. Translating gives CASSPPGLAGGVNEQFF.

This clonotype has at least ten counts. The gene calls are TRBV7-6 and TRBJ2-5, with D possibly TRBD1 on 5 matching bases. Trimming removed 4 bases at V and 8 bases at J, with 20 bases between. Germline V gene sequence: CDR1 SGHVS, CDR2 FNYEAQ. The CDR3 is made up of 15 amino acids. For the CDR3, the DNA is TGTGCCAGCAGCTCTTTCAGGGAACCAAGAGATACCCAGTACTTC. Amino acid sequence: CASSSFREPRDTQYF. The whole variable domain, filled in from reference TRBV7-6 and TRBJ2-5, reads GAGVSQSPRYKVTKRGQDVALRCDPISGHVSLYWYRQALGQGPEFLTYFNYEAQQDKSGLPNDRFSAERPEGSISTLTIQRTEQRDSAMYRCASSSFREPRDTQYFGPGTRLLVL.

This clonotype was picked up many times. The V and J genes are TRBV7-9 and TRBJ1-5, with TRBD1 matching over 8 bases. CDR1 is SEHNR, CDR2 FQNEAQ, per germline (reference sequence). J lost 0 bases, V lost 1 base, and 14 bases had no gene match. The CDR3 sequence is 20 residues long. In nucleotides, the CDR3 is TGTGCCAGCAGCTTAGTCTTGACAGGGGCGCGGTCCTATAGCAATCAGCCCCAGCATTTT. Translation gives CASSLVLTGARSYSNQPQHF.